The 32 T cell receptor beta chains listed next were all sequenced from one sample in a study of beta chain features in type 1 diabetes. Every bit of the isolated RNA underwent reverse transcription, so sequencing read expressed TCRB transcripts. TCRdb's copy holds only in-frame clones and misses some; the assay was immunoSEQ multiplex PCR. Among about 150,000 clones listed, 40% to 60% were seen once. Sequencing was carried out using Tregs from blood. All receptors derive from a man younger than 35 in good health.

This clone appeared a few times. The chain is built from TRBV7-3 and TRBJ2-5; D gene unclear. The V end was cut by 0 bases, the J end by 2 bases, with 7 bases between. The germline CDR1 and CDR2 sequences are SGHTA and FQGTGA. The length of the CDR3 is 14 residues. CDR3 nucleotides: TGTGCCAGCAGCTTAACTAGTTGGCAAGAGACCCAGTACTTC. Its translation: CASSLTSWQETQYF.

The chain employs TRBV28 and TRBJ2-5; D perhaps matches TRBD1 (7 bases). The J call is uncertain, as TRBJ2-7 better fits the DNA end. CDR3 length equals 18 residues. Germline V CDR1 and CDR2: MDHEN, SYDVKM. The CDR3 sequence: CASSLPTRRGLTLYEQYF. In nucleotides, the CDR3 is TGTGCCAGCAGTTTACCCACCAGGAGGGGGCTAACCCTCTACGAGCAGTACTTC.

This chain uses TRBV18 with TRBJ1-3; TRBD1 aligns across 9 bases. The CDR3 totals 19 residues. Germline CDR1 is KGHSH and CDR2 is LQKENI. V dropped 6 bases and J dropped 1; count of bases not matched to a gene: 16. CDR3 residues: CASSPGQGQVDGSGNTIYF. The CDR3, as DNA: TGTGCCAGCTCCCCTGGACAGGGGCAGGTTGACGGTTCTGGAAACACCATATATTTT.

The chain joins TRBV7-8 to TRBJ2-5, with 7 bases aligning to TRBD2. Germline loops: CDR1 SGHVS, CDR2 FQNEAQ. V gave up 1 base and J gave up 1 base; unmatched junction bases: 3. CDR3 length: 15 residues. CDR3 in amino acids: CASSLGGGFQETQYF. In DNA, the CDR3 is TGTGCCAGCAGCTTAGGCGGGGGATTCCAAGAGACCCAGTACTTC.

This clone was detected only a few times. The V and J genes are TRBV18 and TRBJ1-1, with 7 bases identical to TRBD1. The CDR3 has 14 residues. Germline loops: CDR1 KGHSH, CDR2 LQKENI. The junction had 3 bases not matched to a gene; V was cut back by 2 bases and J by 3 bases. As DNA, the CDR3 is TGTGCCAGCTCACCATACAGGGGTGACACTGAAGCTTTCTTT. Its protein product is CASSPYRGDTEAFF.

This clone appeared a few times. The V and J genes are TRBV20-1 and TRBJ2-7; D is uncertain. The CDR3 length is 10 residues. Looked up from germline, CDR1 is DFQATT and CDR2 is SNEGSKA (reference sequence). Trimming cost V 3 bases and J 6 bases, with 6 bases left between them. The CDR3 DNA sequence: TGCAGTGCTAGTTCACTCGAGCAGTACTTC. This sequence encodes CSASSLEQYF.

CDR3 amino acids: CASSPGNTGELFF. The CDR3 region has the DNA TGTGCCAGCAGCCCAGGGAACACCGGGGAGCTGTTTTTT. This chain uses TRBV6-1 with TRBJ2-2; the D is unclear. The CDR3 sequence is 13 residues long. The germline V gene has CDR1 MNHNS and CDR2 SASEGT. V was pared by 6 bases and J by 1 base, with 6 bases between.

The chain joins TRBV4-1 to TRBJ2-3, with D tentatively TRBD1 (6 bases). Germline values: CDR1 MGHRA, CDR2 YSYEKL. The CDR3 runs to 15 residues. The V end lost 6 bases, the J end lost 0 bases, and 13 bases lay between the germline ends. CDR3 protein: CASRNYRASTDTQYF. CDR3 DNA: TGCGCCAGCAGGAATTACAGGGCAAGCACAGATACGCAGTATTTT.

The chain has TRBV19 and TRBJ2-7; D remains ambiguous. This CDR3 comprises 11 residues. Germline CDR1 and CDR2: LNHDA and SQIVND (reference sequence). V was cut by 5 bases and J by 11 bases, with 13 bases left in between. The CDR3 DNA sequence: TGTGCCAGTAGTGTGGGCCTTCGGAAGTACTTC. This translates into CASSVGLRKYF.

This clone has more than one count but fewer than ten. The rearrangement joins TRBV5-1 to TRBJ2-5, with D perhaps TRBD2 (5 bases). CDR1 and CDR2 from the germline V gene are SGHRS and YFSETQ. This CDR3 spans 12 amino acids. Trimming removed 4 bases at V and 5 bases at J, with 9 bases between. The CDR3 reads CASSLPGETQYF. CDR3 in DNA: TGCGCCAGCAGCCTACCGGGGGAGACCCAGTACTTC.

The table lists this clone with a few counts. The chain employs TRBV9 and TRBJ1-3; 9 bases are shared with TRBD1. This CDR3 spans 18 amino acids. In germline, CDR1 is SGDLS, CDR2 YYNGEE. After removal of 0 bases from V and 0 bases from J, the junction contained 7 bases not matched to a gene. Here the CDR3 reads CASSVGFGTGPSGNTIYF. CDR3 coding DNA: TGTGCCAGCAGCGTAGGCTTCGGGACAGGGCCCTCTGGAAACACCATATATTTT.

The CDR3: CASLSYGFNYGYTF. The CDR3, as DNA: TGTGCCAGCCTTTCTTACGGGTTCAACTATGGCTACACCTTC. This chain links TRBV28 with TRBJ1-2; D is uncertain. V dropped 8 bases and J dropped 2 bases, with 15 bases sitting between them. Germline CDR1 reads MDHEN; CDR2 reads SYDVKM. The CDR3 runs to 14 residues.

As DNA, the CDR3 is TGTGCCAGTAGGAGGACAGGGGGTCAGTACGAGCAGTACTTC. As protein: CASRRTGGQYEQYF. The chain uses TRBV19 and TRBJ2-7; TRBD1 agrees at 10 bases. The CDR3 sequence is 14 residues long. Trimming removed 6 bases from V and 4 bases from J; junction bases left unmatched: 6. Germline V gene lookup returns CDR1 LNHDA and CDR2 SQIVND (reference sequence).

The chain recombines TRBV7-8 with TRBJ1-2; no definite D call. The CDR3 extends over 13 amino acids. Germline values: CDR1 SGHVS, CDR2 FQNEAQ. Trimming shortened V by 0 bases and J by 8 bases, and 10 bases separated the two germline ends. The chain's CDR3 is CASSLARSRGYTF. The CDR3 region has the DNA TGTGCCAGCAGCTTAGCAAGGAGTCGGGGCTACACCTTC.

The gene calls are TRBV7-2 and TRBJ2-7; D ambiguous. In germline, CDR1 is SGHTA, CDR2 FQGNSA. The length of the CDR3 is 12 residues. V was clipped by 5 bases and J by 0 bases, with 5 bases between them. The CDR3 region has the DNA TGTGCCAGCAGCCCGTCCTCCTACGAGCAGTACTTC. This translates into CASSPSSYEQYF.

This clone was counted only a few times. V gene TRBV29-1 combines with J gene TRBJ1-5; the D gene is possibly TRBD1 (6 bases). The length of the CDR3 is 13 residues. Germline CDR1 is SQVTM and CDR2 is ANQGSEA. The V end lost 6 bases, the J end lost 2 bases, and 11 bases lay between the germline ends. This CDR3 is CSVLTGGNQPQHF. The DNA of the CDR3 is TGCAGCGTCCTGACAGGCGGCAATCAGCCCCAGCATTTT.

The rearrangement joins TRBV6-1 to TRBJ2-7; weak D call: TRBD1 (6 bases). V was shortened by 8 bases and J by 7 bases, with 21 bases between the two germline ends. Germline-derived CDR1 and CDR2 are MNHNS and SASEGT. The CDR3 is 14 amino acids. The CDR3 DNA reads TGTGCCAGCGGCCGAAATAGGGAAGGGGGTGAGCAGTACTTC. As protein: CASGRNREGGEQYF.

CDR3 nucleotides: TGTGCCACGGGACAGGGCCACGAGCAGTACTTC. This translates into CATGQGHEQYF. This chain joins TRBV6-5 and TRBJ2-7, with 9 positions matching TRBD1. From germline, CDR1 is MNHEY and CDR2 SVGAGI. The CDR3 length is 11 residues. The V gene end was trimmed by 10 bases and the J gene end by 5 bases; junction bases not matched to a gene: 3.

CDR3 sequence reads: CASSYPGLDRQFF. The DNA of the CDR3 is TGTGCCAGCAGTTACCCCGGACTAGATCGGCAGTTCTTC. The J gene is TRBJ2-1, the V gene TRBV6-5; the match to TRBD2 covers 7 bases. Germline V gene data show CDR1 as MNHEY and CDR2 as SVGAGI. The V gene end was trimmed by 2 bases and the J gene end by 12 bases; junction bases not matched to a gene: 7. The CDR3 extends over 13 amino acids.

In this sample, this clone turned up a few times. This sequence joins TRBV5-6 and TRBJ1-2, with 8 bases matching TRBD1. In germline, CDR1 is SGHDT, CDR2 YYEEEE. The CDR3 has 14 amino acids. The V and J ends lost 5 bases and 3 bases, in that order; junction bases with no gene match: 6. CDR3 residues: CASSEGQDDYGYTF. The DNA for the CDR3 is TGTGCCAGCAGTGAGGGACAGGATGACTATGGCTACACCTTC.

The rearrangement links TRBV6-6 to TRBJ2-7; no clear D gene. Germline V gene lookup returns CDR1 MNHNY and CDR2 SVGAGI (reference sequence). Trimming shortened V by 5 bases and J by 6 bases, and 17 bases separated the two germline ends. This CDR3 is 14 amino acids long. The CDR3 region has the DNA TGTGCCAGCAGTCCGTCGCTAGGAATGAGCGAGCAGTACTTC. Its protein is CASSPSLGMSEQYF.

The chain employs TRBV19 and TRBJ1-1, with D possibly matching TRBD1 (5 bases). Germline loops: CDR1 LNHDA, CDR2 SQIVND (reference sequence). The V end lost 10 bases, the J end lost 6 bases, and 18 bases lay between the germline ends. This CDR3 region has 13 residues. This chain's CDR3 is CATREGAGAEAFF. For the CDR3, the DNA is TGTGCCACCAGGGAGGGTGCGGGCGCTGAAGCTTTCTTT.

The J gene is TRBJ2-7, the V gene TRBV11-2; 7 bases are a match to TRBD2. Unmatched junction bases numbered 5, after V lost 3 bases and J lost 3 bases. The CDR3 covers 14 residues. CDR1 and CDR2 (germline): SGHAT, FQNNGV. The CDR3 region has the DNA TGTGCCAGCAGCTTGGGGGGGGACCTCTACGAGCAGTACTTC. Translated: CASSLGGDLYEQYF.

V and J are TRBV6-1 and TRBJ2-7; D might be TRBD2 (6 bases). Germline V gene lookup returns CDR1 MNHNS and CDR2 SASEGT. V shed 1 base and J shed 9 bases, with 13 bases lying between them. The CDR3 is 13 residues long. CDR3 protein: CASSEVLVGGQYF. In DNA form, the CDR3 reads TGTGCCAGCAGTGAAGTTTTAGTGGGAGGGCAGTACTTC.

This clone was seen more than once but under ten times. The CDR3 coding sequence is TGTGCCAGCAGCCTACGGAGAAATCAGCCCCAGCATTTT. Amino acids: CASSLRRNQPQHF. The V call is TRBV7-2, the J call TRBJ1-5; D gene ambiguous. Germline-derived CDR1 and CDR2 are SGHTA and FQGNSA. Between the trimmed V and J ends, which lost 5 bases and 4 bases, there was a span of 9 bases. The CDR3 has 13 residues. Full variable domain (missing parts from reference TRBV7-2 and TRBJ1-5): GAGVSQSPSNKVTEKGKDVELRCDPISGHTALYWYRQSLGQGLEFLIYFQGNSAPDKSGLPSDRFSAERTGGSVSTLTIQRTQQEDSAVYLCASSLRRNQPQHFGDGTRLSIL.

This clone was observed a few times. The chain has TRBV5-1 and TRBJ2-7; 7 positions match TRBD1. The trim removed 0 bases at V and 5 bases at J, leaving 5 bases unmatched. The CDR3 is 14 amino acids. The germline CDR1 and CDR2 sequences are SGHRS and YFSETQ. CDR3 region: CASSLVQGVHEQYF. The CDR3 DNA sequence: TGCGCCAGCAGCTTGGTCCAGGGGGTACACGAGCAGTACTTC.

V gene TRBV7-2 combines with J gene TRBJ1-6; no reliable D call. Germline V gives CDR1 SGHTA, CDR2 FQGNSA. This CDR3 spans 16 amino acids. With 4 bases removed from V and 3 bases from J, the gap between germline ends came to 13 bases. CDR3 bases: TGTGCCAGCAGCTCCCAACCGGGTCTCTATAATTCACCCCTCCACTTT. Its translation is CASSSQPGLYNSPLHF.

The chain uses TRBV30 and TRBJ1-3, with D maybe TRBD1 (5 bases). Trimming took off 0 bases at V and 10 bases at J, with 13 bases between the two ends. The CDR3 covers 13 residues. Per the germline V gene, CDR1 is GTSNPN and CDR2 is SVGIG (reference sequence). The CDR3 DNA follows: TGTGCCTGGAGTGTACAAAGGCAGGGTACCATATATTTT. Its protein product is CAWSVQRQGTIYF.

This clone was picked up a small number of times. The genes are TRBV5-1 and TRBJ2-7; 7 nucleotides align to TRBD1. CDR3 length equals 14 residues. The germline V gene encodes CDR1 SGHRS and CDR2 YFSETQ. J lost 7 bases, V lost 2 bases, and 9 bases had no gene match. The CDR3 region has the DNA TGCGCCAGCAGCTTTGCGACAGGGTATAGTGAGCAGTACTTC. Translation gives CASSFATGYSEQYF.

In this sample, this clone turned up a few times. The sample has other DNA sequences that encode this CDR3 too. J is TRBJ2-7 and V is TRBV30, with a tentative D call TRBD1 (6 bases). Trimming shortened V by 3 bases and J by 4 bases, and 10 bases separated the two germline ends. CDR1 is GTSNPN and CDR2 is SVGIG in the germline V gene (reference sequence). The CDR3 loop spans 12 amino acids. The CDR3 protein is CAWSPTGYEQYF. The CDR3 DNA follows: TGTGCCTGGAGCCCGACAGGTTACGAGCAGTACTTC.

The CDR3 DNA is TGTGCCAGCAGCCCGACAGGGACTGAAGCTTTCTTT. It encodes CASSPTGTEAFF. V gene TRBV5-6 combines with J gene TRBJ1-1, with 7 nucleotides matching TRBD1. This CDR3 has 12 amino acids. The V segment lost 4 bases and the J segment 5 bases; nucleotides outside the gene matches: 2. Germline CDR1 SGHDT, CDR2 YYEEEE.

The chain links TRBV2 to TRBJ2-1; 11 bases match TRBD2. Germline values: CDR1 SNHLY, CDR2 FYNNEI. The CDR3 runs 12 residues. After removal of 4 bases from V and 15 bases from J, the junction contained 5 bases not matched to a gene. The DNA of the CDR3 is TGTGCCAGCAGTGGTAGCGGGGGGGCGCTGTTCTTC. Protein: CASSGSGGALFF. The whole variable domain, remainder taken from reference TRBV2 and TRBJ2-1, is EPEVTQTPSHQVTQMGQEVILRCVPISNHLYFYWYRQILGQKVEFLVSFYNNEISEKSEIFDDQFSVERPDGSNFTLKIRSTKLEDSAMYFCASSGSGGALFFGPGTRLTVL.